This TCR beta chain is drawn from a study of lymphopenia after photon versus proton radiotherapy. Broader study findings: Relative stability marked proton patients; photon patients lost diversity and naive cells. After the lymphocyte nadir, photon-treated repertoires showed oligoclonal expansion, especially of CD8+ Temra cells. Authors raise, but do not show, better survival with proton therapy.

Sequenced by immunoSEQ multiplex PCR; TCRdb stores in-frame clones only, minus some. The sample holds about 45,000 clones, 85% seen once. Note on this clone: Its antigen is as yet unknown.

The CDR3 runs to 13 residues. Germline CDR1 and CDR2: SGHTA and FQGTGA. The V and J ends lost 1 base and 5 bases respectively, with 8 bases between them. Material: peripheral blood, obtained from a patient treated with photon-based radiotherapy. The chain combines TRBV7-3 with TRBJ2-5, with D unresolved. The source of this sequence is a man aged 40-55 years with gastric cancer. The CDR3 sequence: CASSLRVGETQYF. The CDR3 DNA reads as TGTGCCAGCAGCTTAAGGGTAGGGGAGACCCAGTACTTC.